This T cell receptor beta chain was retrieved from a study of blood T cells in healthy people across ages. Study findings and constraints: The study found more naive CD4+ cells and higher diversity in long-lived than aged donors. A roughly linear fall in TCR beta diversity per million T cells was seen with increasing age.

The CDR3 extends over 12 amino acids. Germline assignment: CDR1 LGHNA and CDR2 YSLEER. Whenever a sample was processed, at least 6.5 million PBMCs were isolated. A note on this clonotype: Its specificity is not known.

Next came a second PCR, run for roughly 7 to 12 cycles, which used a sample-barcoded 5' primer along with a J-beta primer mix. A template-switch adaptor containing 12 random nucleotides labeled each cDNA molecule. TCRdb redid the calling of the 5' RACE reads with MiXCR, one entry per CDR3 protein. Found here are under 2,000,000 distinct CDR3 sequences, roughly 50% of them singletons; the top ten hold over 2%. This TCR came from a middle-aged woman in good health. The sequencing input was blood. The rearrangement uses TRBV4-3 and TRBJ2-5, with D unclear. The CDR3 nucleotides read TGCGCGGGCGCCAGGACCCAAGAGACCCAGTACTTC. Translating gives CAGARTQETQYF.